The T cell receptor (beta chain) under discussion was sequenced for a study of human CD8 memory T cell subsets. General study results and limits: Estimates computed with Chao1 suggested greater diversity in stem-like memory T cells than in precursor exhausted T cells.

CDR1 is MDHEN, CDR2 SYDVKM, per germline. The CDR3 runs 13 residues. UMI-labeled 5' RACE produced the TCR beta libraries. No DNA is given; TCRdb re-called the 5' RACE reads and lists each CDR3 protein once. The sample holds 9,000 to 15,000 distinct CDR3 sequences. A remark on this clonotype: Its target is unknown.

Sequenced input: CD8+ T cells from PBMCs. The chain carries TRBV28 and TRBJ2-5; TCRdb outputs TRBD1, but without DNA this stays unchecked. The receptor's source is a human donor in good health. The CDR3 sequence: CASSFREGETQYF.